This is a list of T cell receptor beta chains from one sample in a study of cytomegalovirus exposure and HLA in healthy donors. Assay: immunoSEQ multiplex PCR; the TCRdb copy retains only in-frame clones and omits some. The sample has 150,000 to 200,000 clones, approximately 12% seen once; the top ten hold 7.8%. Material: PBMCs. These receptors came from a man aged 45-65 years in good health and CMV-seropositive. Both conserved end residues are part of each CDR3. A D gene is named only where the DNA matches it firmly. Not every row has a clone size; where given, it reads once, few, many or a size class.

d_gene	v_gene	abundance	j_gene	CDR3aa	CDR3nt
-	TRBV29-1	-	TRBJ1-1	CSVSRGGDTEAFF	TGCAGCGTGTCCCGAGGGGGGGACACTGAAGCTTTCTTT
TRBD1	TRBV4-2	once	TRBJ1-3	CASSQELGTGGNGNTIYF	TGTGCCAGCAGCCAAGAACTGGGGACAGGGGGCAATGGAAACACCATATATTTT
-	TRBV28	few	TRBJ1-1	CASSQTTRTAMNTEAFF	TGTGCCAGCAGCCAAACAACAAGGACAGCCATGAACACTGAAGCTTTCTTT
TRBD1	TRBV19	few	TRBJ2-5	CASSPRDRGRGETQYF	TGTGCCAGTAGTCCCCGGGACAGGGGGCGCGGGGAGACCCAGTACTTC
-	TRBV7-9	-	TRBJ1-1	CASSLLATEAFF	TGTGCCAGCAGCTTATTAGCCACTGAAGCTTTCTTT
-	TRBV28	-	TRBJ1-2	CASRAFYGYTF	TGTGCCAGCAGAGCCTTCTATGGCTACACCTTC
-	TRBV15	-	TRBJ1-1	CATSRGAGAGVVNTEAFF	TGTGCCACCAGCCGAGGAGCAGGGGCAGGGGTTGTGAACACTGAAGCTTTCTTT
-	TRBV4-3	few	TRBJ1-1	CASSQAGGNTEAFF	TGCGCCAGCAGCCAAGCGGGGGGAAACACTGAAGCTTTCTTT
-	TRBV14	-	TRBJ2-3	CASSPIRGPDLFKDTQYF	TGTGCCAGCAGCCCCATTCGCGGACCGGACTTATTTAAAGATACGCAGTATTTT
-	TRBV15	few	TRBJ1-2	CATSRGAENYGYTF	TGTGCCACCAGCAGAGGGGCAGAGAACTATGGCTACACCTTC
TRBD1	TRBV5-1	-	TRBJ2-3	CASSLDRGVPDTQYF	TGCGCCAGCAGCTTGGACAGGGGAGTGCCAGATACGCAGTATTTT
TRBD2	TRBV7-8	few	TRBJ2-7	CASSTSGGISYEQYF	TGTGCCAGCAGCACTAGCGGGGGGATCTCCTACGAGCAGTACTTC
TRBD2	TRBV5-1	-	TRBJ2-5	CASSYRLAGSTKETQYF	TGCGCCAGCAGCTACAGACTAGCGGGGTCCACCAAAGAGACCCAGTACTTC
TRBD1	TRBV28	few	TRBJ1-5	CASRQGANQPQHF	TGTGCCAGCAGACAGGGGGCCAATCAGCCCCAGCATTTT
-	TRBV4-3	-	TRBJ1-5	CASSQDIGGRGNQPQHF	TGCGCCAGCAGCCAAGATATAGGGGGTCGAGGCAATCAGCCCCAGCATTTT
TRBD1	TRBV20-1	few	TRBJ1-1	CSARGTGEAFF	TGCAGTGCTAGAGGGACAGGGGAAGCCTTCTTT
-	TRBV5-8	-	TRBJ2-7	CATEEGSVPYEQYF	TGTGCGACGGAAGAGGGCTCTGTCCCCTACGAGCAGTACTTC
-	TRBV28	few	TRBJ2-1	CASISPRGEQFF	TGTGCCAGCATTTCCCCCCGGGGTGAGCAGTTCTTC
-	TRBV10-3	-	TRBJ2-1	CAIMENGGAYNEQFF	TGTGCCATCATGGAGAACGGGGGAGCCTACAATGAGCAGTTCTTC
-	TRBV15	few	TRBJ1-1	CATSRSLSPEAFF	TGTGCCACCAGCCGTTCATTGAGTCCTGAAGCTTTCTTT
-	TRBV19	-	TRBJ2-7	CASSIGGYEQYF	TGTGCCAGTAGTATAGGCGGCTACGAGCAGTACTTC
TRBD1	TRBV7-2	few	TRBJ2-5	CAGGSAETQYF	TGTGCAGGGGGCAGCGCAGAGACCCAGTACTTC
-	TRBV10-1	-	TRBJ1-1	CASSDPGFGTEAFF	TGCGCCAGCAGTGATCCGGGGTTCGGCACTGAAGCTTTCTTT
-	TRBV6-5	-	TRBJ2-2	CASTLGRAIGGELFF	TGTGCCAGCACCCTGGGCAGGGCGATCGGCGGGGAGCTGTTTTTT
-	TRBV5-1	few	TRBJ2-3	CASSLSQGRIFSTQYF	TGCGCCAGCAGCTTGTCTCAGGGGCGTATATTCTCCACGCAGTATTTT
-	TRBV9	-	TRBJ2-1	CASSSRRGGYNEQFF	TGTGCCAGCAGCTCTCGCCGAGGGGGATACAATGAGCAGTTCTTC
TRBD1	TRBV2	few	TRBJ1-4	CASRQGAHSEKLFF	TGTGCCAGCAGACAGGGGGCGCACAGTGAAAAACTGTTTTTT
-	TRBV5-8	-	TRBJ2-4	CASSLKLKGDIQYF	TGTGCCAGCAGCTTGAAACTTAAAGGAGACATTCAGTACTTC
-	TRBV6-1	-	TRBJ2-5	CASTRTMETQYF	TGTGCCAGCACCAGGACTATGGAGACCCAGTACTTC